Listed below are T cell receptor beta chains from one sample, sequenced in a study of blood T cells in healthy people across ages. TCRdb ran MiXCR on the 5' RACE reads and lists one entry per CDR3 protein. The repertoire holds about 970,000 distinct CDR3 sequences, 51% seen once, with roughly a fifth in the top ten. The sample comprised blood. All receptors derive from a woman in her fifties or sixties in good health. The CDR3 runs from the conserved cysteine through the conserved F or W. Each record gives: V gene, J gene, CDR3 protein.

v_gene: TRBV5-1; j_gene: TRBJ2-1; CDR3aa: CASSPDGTPSGINEQFF
v_gene: TRBV12-3/TRBV12-4; j_gene: TRBJ2-7; CDR3aa: CASSPLGSRAAPSEQYF
v_gene: TRBV4-1; j_gene: TRBJ2-7; CDR3aa: CASSQEARPVSYEQYF
v_gene: TRBV5-5; j_gene: TRBJ2-1; CDR3aa: CASSTYGLAGVGEQFF
v_gene: TRBV28; j_gene: TRBJ2-6; CDR3aa: CASRSPPGANVLTF
v_gene: TRBV28; j_gene: TRBJ2-5; CDR3aa: CASSLYPGAGETQYF
v_gene: TRBV29-1; j_gene: TRBJ2-7; CDR3aa: CSVGRNSGRGYEQYF
v_gene: TRBV20-1; j_gene: TRBJ1-2; CDR3aa: CSAHQYGYTF
v_gene: TRBV11-2; j_gene: TRBJ2-1; CDR3aa: CASSPRSTYNEQFF
v_gene: TRBV4-2; j_gene: TRBJ2-7; CDR3aa: CASSQAAGGYEQYF
v_gene: TRBV21-1; j_gene: TRBJ2-6; CDR3aa: CASNKAGRKGAGANVLTF
v_gene: TRBV2; j_gene: TRBJ2-1; CDR3aa: CASELASGSAYNEQFF
v_gene: TRBV6-2/TRBV6-3; j_gene: TRBJ2-5; CDR3aa: CASSPFGLYNEQYF
v_gene: TRBV28; j_gene: TRBJ2-7; CDR3aa: CASKGHAPTYEQYF
v_gene: TRBV28; j_gene: TRBJ2-7; CDR3aa: CASRPGQVSYEQYF
v_gene: TRBV7-9; j_gene: TRBJ1-4; CDR3aa: CASSLGVSNEKLFF
v_gene: TRBV6-1; j_gene: TRBJ1-5; CDR3aa: CASRRGGNQPQHF
v_gene: TRBV20-1; j_gene: TRBJ2-3; CDR3aa: CSASGAGGGNTQYF
v_gene: TRBV10-2; j_gene: TRBJ2-1; CDR3aa: CACYRDSYNEQFF
v_gene: TRBV6-6; j_gene: TRBJ2-1; CDR3aa: CASSYSEDEQFF
v_gene: TRBV7-2; j_gene: TRBJ2-4; CDR3aa: CASSLAGSSYGQYF
v_gene: TRBV7-2; j_gene: TRBJ2-4; CDR3aa: CASSSQGTVAKNIQYF
v_gene: TRBV19; j_gene: TRBJ2-1; CDR3aa: CASSIDPADYNEQFF